This TCR beta chain was recovered during a study of cytomegalovirus exposure and HLA in healthy donors. Whole-study results and caveats: Across donors, presence/absence analyses took sequencing depth to be roughly uniform. V segments that were indistinguishable, TRBV6-2 and TRBV6-3 among them, were omitted from analysis.

V was clipped by 5 bases and J by 3 bases, with 18 bases between them. The CDR3 runs 16 residues. In germline, CDR1 is LNHDA, CDR2 SQIVND (reference sequence). In the case of this clone: Its antigen is unknown.

PCR was performed using 60 Vbeta and 13 Jbeta primers. The method was immunoSEQ multiplex PCR; TCRdb's version includes in-frame clones alone and lacks a portion of them. Its clone listing holds 50,000 to 60,000 clones. The clonotype originates from a woman aged 45-65 years in good health and CMV-seropositive. The sample taken for sequencing was PBMCs. The chain has TRBV19 and TRBJ2-3; D is uncertain. The CDR3: CASSEGERTLTDTQYF. For the CDR3, the DNA is TGTGCCAGTAGTGAAGGAGAGAGAACCCTAACAGATACGCAGTATTTT.